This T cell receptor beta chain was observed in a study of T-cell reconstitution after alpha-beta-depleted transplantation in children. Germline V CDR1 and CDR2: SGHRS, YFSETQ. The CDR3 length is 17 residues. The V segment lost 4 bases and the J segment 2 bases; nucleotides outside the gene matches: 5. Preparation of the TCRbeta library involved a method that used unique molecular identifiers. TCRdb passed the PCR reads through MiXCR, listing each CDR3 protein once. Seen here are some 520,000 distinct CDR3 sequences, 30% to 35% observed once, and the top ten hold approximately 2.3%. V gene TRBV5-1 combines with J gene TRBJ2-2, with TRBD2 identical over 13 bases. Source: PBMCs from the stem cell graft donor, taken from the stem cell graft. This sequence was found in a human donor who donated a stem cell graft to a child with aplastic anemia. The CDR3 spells CASSPGLAGPNTGELFF. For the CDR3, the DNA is TGCGCCAGCAGCCCGGGACTAGCGGGACCAAACACCGGGGAGCTGTTTTTT.